The T cell receptor (beta chain) under discussion was sequenced for a study of cytomegalovirus exposure and HLA in healthy donors. This clone has only one observation. Its antigen remains unknown. The CDR3 extends over 20 amino acids. The V gene end was trimmed by 0 bases and the J gene end by 0 bases; junction bases not matched to a gene: 11. Study results and limitations: Previously analyzed data showed that most TCR beta V segments were productive at a frequency of about 87% or about 30%. A list of 164 TCR beta chains associated with cytomegalovirus was given. Donors were assumed by presence/absence analyses to have roughly uniform sequencing depth.

The PCR had 60 Vbeta and 13 Jbeta primers. Clones were sequenced by immunoSEQ multiplex PCR, and TCRdb holds only the in-frame ones, with some missing. Among 200,000 to 250,000 clones, more than 75% were seen once, and the ten largest hold about 1.2%. The specimen sequenced was PBMCs. The clonotype comes from a human donor in good health. The genes are TRBV23-1 and TRBJ2-1; 10 nucleotides line up with TRBD1. TRBV23-1 is assigned to the ORF class and has an uncertain function. The CDR3 DNA reads TGCGCCAGCAGTCAATCGGCTCCGACAGGGGGCGCCCACTCCTACAATGAGCAGTTCTTC. Its translation is CASSQSAPTGGAHSYNEQFF.